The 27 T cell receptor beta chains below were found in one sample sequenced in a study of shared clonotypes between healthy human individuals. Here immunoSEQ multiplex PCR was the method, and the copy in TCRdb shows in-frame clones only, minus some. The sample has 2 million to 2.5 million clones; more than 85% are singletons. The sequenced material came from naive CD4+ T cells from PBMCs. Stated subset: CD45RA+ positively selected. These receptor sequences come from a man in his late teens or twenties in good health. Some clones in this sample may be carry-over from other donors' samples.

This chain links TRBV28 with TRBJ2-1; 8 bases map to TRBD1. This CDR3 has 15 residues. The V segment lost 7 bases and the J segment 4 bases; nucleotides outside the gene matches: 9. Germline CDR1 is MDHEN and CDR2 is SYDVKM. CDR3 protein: CASIQGTGIYNEQFF. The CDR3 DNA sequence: TGTGCCAGCATCCAAGGGACAGGTATTTACAATGAGCAGTTCTTC. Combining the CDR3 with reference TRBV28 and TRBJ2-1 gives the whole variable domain DVKVTQSSRYLVKRTGEKVFLECVQDMDHENMFWYRQDPGLGLRLIYFSYDVKMKEKGDIPEGYSVSREKKERFSLILESASTNQTSMYLCASIQGTGIYNEQFFGPGTRLTVL.

The CDR3 here is CASSLPEQYNEQFF. CDR3 bases: TGTGCCAGCAGCTTGCCCGAGCAATACAATGAGCAGTTCTTC. V usage is TRBV7-2 and J usage is TRBJ2-1; D remains unclear. V gave up 3 bases and J gave up 4 bases, with 10 bases separating them. The CDR3 totals 14 residues. Germline CDR1 is SGHTA and CDR2 is FQGNSA.

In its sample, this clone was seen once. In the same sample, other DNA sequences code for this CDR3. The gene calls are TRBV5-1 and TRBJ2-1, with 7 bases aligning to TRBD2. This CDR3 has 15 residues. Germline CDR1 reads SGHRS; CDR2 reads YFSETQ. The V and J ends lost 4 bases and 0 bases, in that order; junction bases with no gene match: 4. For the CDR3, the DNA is TGCGCCAGCAGCCTAGCGGCGAGCTCCTACAATGAGCAGTTCTTC. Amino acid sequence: CASSLAASSYNEQFF.

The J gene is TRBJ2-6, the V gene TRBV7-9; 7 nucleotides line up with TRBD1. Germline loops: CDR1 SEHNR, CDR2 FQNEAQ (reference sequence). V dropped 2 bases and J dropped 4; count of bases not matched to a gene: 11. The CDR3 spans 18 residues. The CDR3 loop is CASSLHPGQRLGANVLTF. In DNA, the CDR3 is TGTGCCAGCAGCTTACATCCGGGACAGAGGCTGGGGGCCAACGTCCTGACTTTC.

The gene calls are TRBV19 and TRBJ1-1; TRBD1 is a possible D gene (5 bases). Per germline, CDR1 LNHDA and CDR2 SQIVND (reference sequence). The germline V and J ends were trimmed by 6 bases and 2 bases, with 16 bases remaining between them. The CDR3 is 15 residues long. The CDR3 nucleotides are TGTGCCAGTAGGGCGGGGCAGGGCAAAAACACTGAAGCTTTCTTT. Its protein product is CASRAGQGKNTEAFF.

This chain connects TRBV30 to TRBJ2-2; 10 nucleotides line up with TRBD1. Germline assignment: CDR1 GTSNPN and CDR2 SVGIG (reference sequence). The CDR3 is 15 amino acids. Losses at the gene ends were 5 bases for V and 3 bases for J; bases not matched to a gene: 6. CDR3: CAWDRDRGYTGELFF. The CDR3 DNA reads TGTGCCTGGGACAGGGACAGGGGCTACACCGGGGAGCTGTTTTTT.

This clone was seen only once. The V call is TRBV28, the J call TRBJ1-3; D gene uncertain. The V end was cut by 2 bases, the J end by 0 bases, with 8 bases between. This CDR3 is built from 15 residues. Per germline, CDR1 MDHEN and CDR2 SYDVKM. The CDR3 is CASSLAQSSGNTIYF. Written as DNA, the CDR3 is TGTGCCAGCAGTTTAGCGCAGAGCTCTGGAAACACCATATATTTT. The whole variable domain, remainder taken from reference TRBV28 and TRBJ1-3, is DVKVTQSSRYLVKRTGEKVFLECVQDMDHENMFWYRQDPGLGLRLIYFSYDVKMKEKGDIPEGYSVSREKKERFSLILESASTNQTSMYLCASSLAQSSGNTIYFGEGSWLTVV.

The CDR3 reads CASSLTAGGANVLTF. In nucleotides, the CDR3 is TGTGCCAGCTCCCTAACCGCCGGGGGGGCCAACGTCCTGACTTTC. V is TRBV28 and J is TRBJ2-6, with unresolved D. Germline values: CDR1 MDHEN, CDR2 SYDVKM. The CDR3 runs to 15 residues. V dropped 8 bases and J dropped 4 bases, with 15 bases sitting between them. Filled out from reference TRBV28 and TRBJ2-6, the complete variable domain reads DVKVTQSSRYLVKRTGEKVFLECVQDMDHENMFWYRQDPGLGLRLIYFSYDVKMKEKGDIPEGYSVSREKKERFSLILESASTNQTSMYLCASSLTAGGANVLTFGAGSRLTVL.

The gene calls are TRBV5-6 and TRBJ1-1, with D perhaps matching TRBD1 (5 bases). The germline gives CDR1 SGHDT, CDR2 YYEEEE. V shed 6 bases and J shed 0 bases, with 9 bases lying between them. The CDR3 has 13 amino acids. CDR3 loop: CASTGRVNTEAFF. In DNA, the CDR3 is TGTGCCAGCACGGGCAGGGTGAACACTGAAGCTTTCTTT.

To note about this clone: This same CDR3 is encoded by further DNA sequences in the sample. CDR3 sequence: CASSLSETQYF. The DNA of the CDR3 is TGCGCCAGCAGCTTGAGCGAGACCCAGTACTTC. The chain joins TRBV5-1 to TRBJ2-5; no reliable D call. The CDR3 totals 11 residues. Per germline, CDR1 SGHRS and CDR2 YFSETQ. The V end was cut by 1 base, the J end by 5 bases, with 3 bases between.

This CDR3 is CASSLAPSGDSTDTQYF. The CDR3 nucleotides are TGCGCCAGCAGCTTGGCTCCTAGCGGGGACAGCACAGATACGCAGTATTTT. The chain carries TRBV5-1 and TRBJ2-3; 9 bases align to TRBD2. The CDR3 has 17 residues. The V segment lost 0 bases and the J segment 0 bases; nucleotides outside the gene matches: 5. Germline V CDR1 and CDR2: SGHRS, YFSETQ.

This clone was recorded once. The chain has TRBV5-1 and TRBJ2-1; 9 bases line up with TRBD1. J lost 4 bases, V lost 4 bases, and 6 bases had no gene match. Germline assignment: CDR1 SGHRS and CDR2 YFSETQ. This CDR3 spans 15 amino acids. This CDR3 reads CASSPGGQGYNEQFF. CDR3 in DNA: TGCGCCAGCAGCCCGGGGGGACAGGGTTACAATGAGCAGTTCTTC.

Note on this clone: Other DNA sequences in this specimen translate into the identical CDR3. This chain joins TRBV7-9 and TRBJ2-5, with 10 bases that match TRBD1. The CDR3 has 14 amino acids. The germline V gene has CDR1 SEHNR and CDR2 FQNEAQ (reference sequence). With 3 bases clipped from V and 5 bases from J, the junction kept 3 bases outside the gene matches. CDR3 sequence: CASSFDRGQETQYF. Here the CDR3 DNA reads TGTGCCAGCAGCTTCGACAGGGGGCAGGAGACCCAGTACTTC.

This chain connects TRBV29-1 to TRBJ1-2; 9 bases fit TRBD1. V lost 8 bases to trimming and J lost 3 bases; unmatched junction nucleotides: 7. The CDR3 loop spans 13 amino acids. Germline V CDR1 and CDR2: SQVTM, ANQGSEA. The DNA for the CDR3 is TGCAGCCTCCGGACAGGGGAAGACTATGGCTACACCTTC. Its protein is CSLRTGEDYGYTF.

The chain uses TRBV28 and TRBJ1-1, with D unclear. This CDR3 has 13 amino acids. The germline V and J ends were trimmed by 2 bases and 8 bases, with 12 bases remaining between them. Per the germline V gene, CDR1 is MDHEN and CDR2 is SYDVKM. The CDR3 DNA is TGTGCCAGCAGTTTAGAGTTTCAGATAGAAGCTTTCTTT. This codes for CASSLEFQIEAFF. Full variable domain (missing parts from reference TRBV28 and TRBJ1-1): DVKVTQSSRYLVKRTGEKVFLECVQDMDHENMFWYRQDPGLGLRLIYFSYDVKMKEKGDIPEGYSVSREKKERFSLILESASTNQTSMYLCASSLEFQIEAFFGQGTRLTVV.

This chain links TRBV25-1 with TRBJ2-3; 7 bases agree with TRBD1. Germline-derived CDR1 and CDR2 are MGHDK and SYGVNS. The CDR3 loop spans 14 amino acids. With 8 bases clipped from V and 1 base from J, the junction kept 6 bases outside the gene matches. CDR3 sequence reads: CASGWGTGTDTQYF. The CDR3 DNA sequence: TGTGCCAGCGGTTGGGGGACAGGCACAGATACGCAGTATTTT.

CDR3 sequence: CASSFFGQVPNNQPQHF. The CDR3 region has the DNA TGTGCCAGCAGCTTTTTTGGACAGGTCCCTAATAATCAGCCCCAGCATTTT. V and J are TRBV5-6 and TRBJ1-5, with 7 positions matching TRBD1. This CDR3 contains 17 residues. V lost 2 bases, J lost 4 bases, and 12 bases stayed unmatched. Germline CDR1 SGHDT, CDR2 YYEEEE.

The CDR3: CASRNRDTWSEKLFF. The CDR3, as DNA: TGTGCCAGCAGGAACCGGGACACCTGGAGTGAAAAACTGTTTTTT. J is TRBJ1-4 and V is TRBV28, with D possibly TRBD1 on 6 matching bases. The CDR3 runs to 15 residues. V lost 6 bases to trimming and J lost 7 bases, with 18 bases between them. Germline V gene data show CDR1 as MDHEN and CDR2 as SYDVKM.

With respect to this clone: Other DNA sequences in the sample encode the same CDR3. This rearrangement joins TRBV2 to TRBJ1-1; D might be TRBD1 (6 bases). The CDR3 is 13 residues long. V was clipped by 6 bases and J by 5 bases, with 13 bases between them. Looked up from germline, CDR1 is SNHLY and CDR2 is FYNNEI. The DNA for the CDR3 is TGTGCCAGCAGCGTCGACAGGACGACTGAAGCTTTCTTT. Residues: CASSVDRTTEAFF.

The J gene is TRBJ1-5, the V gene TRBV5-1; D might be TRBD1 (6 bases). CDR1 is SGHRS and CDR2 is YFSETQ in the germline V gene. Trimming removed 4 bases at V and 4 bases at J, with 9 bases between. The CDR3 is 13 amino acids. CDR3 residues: CASSAGQNQPQHF. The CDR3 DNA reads TGCGCCAGCAGCGCTGGACAGAATCAGCCCCAGCATTTT.

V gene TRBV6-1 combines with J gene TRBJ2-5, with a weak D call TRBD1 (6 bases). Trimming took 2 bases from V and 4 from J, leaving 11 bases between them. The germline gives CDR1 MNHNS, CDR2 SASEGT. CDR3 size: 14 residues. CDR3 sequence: CASSEWNRVETQYF. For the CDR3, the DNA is TGTGCCAGCAGTGAATGGAACAGGGTAGAGACCCAGTACTTC.

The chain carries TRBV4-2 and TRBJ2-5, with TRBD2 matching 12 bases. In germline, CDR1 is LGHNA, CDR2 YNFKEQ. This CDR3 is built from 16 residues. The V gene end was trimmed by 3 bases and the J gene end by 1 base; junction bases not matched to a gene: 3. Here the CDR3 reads CASSQPGLAGQETQYF. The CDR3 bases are TGTGCCAGCAGCCAGCCGGGACTAGCGGGCCAAGAGACCCAGTACTTC.

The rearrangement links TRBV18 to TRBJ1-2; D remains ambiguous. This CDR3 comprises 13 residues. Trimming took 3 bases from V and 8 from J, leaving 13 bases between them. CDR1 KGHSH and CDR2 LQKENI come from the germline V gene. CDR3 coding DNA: TGTGCCAGCTCACCGGAAGGGCCTGGGGGCTACACCTTC. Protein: CASSPEGPGGYTF.

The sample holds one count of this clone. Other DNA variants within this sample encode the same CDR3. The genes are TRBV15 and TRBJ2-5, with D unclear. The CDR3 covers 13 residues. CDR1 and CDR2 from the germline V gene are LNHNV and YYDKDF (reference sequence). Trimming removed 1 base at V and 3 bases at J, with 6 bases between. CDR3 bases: TGTGCCACCAGCAGAGGATCGGAAGAGACCCAGTACTTC. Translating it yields CATSRGSEETQYF.

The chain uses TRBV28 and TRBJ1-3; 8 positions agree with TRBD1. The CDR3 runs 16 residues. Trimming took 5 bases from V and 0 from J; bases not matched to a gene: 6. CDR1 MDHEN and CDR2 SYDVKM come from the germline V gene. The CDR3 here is CASSTPGTGSGNTIYF. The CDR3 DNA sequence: TGTGCCAGCAGTACACCGGGGACAGGCTCTGGAAACACCATATATTTT.

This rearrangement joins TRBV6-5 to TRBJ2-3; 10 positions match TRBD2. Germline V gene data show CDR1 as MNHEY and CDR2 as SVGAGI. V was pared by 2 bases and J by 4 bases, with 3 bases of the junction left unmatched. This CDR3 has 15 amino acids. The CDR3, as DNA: TGTGCCAGCAGTTACCTAGCGGGAGCGGCAGATACGCAGTATTTT. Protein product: CASSYLAGAADTQYF.

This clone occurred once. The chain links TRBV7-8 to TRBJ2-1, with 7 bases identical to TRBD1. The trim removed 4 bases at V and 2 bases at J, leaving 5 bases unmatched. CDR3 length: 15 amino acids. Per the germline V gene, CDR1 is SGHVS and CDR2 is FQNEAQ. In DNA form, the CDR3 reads TGTGCCAGCAGCTCGGGACAGTATACCTACAATGAGCAGTTCTTC. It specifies CASSSGQYTYNEQFF.